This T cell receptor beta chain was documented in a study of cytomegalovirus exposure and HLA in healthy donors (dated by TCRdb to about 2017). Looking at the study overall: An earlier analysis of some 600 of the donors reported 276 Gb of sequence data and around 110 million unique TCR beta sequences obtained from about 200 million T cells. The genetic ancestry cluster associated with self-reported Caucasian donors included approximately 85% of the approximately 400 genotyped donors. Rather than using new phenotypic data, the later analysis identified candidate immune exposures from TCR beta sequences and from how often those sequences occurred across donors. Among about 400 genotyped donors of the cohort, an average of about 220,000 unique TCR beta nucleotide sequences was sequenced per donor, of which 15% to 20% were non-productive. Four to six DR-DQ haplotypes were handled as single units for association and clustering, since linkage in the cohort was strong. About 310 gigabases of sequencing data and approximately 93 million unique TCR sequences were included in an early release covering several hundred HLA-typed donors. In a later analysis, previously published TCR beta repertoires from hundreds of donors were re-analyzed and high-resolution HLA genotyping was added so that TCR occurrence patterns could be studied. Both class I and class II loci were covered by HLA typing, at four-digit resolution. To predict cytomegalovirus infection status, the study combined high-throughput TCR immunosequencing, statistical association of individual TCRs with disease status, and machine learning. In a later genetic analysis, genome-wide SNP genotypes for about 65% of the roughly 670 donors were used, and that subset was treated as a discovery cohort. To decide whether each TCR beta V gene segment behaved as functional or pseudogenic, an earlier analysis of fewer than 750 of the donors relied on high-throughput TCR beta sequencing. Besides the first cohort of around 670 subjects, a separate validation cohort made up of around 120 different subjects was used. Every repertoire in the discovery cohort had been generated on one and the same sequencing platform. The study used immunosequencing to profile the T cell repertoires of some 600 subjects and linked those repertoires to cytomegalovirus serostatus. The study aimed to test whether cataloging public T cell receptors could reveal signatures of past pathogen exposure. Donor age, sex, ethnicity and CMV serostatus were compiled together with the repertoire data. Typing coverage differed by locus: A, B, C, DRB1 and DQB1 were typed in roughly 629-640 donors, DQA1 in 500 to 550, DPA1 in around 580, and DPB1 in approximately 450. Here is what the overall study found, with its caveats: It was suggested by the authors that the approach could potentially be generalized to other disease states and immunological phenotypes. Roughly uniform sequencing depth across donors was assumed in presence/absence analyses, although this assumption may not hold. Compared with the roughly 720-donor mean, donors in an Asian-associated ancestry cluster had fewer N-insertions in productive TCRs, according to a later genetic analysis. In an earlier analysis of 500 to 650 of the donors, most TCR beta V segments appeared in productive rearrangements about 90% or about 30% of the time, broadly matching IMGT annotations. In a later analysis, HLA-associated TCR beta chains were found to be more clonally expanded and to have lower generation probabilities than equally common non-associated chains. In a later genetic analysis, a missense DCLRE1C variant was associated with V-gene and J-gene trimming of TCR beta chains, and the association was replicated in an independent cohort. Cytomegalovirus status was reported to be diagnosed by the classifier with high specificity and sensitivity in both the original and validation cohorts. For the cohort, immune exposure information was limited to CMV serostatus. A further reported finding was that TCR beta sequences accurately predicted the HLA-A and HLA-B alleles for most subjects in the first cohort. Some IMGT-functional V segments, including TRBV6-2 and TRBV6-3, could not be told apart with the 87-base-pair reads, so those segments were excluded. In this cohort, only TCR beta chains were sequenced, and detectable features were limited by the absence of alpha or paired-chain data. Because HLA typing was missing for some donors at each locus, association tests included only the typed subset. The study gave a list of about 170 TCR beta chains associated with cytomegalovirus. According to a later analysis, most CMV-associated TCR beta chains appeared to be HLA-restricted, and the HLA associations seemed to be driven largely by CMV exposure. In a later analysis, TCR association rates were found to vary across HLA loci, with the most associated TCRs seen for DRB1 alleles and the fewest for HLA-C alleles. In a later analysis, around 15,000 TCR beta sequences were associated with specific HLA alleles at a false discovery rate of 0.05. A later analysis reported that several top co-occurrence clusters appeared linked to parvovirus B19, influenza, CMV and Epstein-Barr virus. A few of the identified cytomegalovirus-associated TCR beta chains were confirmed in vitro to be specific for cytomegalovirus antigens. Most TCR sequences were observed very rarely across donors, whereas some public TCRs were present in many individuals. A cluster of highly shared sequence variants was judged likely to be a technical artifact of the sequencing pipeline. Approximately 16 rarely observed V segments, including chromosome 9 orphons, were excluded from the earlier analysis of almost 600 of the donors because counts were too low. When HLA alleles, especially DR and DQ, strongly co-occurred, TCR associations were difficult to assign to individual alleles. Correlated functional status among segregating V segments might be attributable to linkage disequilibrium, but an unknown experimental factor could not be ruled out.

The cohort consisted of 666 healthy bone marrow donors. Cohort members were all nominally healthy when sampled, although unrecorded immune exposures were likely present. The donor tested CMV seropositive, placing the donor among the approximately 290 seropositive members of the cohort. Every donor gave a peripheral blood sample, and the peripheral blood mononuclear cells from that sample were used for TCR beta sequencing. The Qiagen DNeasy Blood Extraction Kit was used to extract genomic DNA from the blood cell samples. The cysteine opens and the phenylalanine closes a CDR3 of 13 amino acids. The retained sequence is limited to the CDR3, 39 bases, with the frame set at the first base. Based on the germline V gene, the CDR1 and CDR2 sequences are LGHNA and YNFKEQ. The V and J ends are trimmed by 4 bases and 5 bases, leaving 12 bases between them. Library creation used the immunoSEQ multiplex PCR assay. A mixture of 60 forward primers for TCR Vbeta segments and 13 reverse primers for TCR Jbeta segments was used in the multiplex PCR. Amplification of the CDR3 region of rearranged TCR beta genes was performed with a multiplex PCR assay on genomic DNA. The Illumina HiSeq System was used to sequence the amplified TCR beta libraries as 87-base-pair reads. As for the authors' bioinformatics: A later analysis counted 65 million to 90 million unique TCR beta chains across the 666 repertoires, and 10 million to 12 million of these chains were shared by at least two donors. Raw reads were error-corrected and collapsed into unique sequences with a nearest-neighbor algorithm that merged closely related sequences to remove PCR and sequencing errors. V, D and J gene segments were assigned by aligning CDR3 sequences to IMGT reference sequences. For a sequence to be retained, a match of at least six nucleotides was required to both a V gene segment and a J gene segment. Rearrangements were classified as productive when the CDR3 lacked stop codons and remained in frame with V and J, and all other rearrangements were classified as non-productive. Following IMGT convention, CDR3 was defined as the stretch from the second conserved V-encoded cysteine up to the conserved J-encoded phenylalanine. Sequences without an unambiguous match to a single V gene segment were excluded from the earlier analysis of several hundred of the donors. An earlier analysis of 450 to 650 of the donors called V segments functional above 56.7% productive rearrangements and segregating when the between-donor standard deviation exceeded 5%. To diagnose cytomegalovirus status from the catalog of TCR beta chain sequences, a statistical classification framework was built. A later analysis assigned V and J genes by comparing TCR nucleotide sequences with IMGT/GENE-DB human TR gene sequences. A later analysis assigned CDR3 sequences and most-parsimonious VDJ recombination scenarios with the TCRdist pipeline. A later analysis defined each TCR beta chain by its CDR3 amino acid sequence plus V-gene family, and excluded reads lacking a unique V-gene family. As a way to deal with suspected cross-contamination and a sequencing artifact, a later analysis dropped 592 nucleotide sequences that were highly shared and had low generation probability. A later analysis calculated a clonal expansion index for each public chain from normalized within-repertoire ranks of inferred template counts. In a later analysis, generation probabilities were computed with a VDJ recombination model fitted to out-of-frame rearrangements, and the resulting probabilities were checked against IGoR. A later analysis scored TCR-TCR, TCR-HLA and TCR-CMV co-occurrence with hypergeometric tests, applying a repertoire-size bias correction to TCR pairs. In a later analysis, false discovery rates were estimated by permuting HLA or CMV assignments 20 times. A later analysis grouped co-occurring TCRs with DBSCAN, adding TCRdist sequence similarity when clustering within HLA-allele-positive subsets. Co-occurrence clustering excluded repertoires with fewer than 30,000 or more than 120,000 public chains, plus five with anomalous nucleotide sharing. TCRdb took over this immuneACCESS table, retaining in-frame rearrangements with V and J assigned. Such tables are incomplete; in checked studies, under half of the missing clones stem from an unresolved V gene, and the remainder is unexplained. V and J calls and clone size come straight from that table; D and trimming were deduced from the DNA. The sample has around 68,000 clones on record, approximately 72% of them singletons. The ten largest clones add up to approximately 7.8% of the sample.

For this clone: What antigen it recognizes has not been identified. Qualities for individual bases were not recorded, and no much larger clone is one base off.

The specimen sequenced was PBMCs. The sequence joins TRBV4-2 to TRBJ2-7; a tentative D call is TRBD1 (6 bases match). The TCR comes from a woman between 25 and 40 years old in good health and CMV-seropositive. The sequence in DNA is TGTGCCAGCAGCCCAGGGACATTCGACGAGCAGTACTTC. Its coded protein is CASSPGTFDEQYF.